This is a list of T cell receptor beta chains from one sample in a study of blood T cell repertoires in COVID-19. The method was immunoSEQ multiplex PCR; TCRdb's version includes in-frame clones alone and lacks a portion of them. The sample lists about 51,000 clones, approximately 86% occurring once. Sequenced material: peripheral blood. The receptors were gathered from a man aged 50 or older with active COVID-19. CDR3s include the opening cysteine and the closing phenylalanine or tryptophan. The D gene is left open where the match is weak. Only some rows state a clone size, as once, few, many or a class for expanded clones.

v_call: TRBV11-3; d_call: TRBD1; j_call: TRBJ1-4; clone_size: -; cdr3_aa: CASSLDSRIRGPYEKLFF; cdr3_nt: TGTGCCAGCAGCTTAGACTCCCGGATCAGGGGGCCGTATGAAAAACTGTTTTTT
v_call: TRBV6-5; d_call: -; j_call: TRBJ1-1; clone_size: -; cdr3_aa: CASSYSAVNTEAFF; cdr3_nt: TGTGCCAGCAGTTACTCGGCGGTGAACACTGAAGCTTTCTTT
v_call: TRBV30; d_call: TRBD2; j_call: TRBJ2-5; clone_size: -; cdr3_aa: CALGSGNLYTETQYF; cdr3_nt: TGTGCCCTCGGTAGCGGGAACTTGTATACCGAGACCCAGTACTTC
v_call: TRBV6-5; d_call: TRBD1; j_call: TRBJ1-1; clone_size: -; cdr3_aa: CASSQGASEAFF; cdr3_nt: TGTGCCAGCAGTCAGGGGGCCTCTGAAGCTTTCTTT
v_call: TRBV6-5; d_call: TRBD2; j_call: TRBJ2-1; clone_size: -; cdr3_aa: CASSKREGNEQFF; cdr3_nt: TGTGCCAGCAGTAAGCGGGAGGGCAATGAGCAGTTCTTC
v_call: TRBV7-8; d_call: -; j_call: TRBJ2-4; clone_size: -; cdr3_aa: CASSSPVQENIQYF; cdr3_nt: TGTGCCAGCAGCTCACCTGTACAGGAAAACATTCAGTACTTC
v_call: TRBV30; d_call: -; j_call: TRBJ2-5; clone_size: -; cdr3_aa: CAWSYRETQYF; cdr3_nt: TGTGCCTGGAGTTACAGGGAGACCCAGTACTTC
v_call: TRBV6-5; d_call: -; j_call: TRBJ1-2; clone_size: -; cdr3_aa: CASGLTQTGKYGYTF; cdr3_nt: TGTGCCAGTGGACTCACACAAACAGGGAAGTATGGCTACACCTTC
v_call: TRBV7-7; d_call: TRBD1; j_call: TRBJ2-7; clone_size: -; cdr3_aa: CASSLGTAYEQYF; cdr3_nt: TGTGCTAGCAGCTTAGGGACAGCCTACGAGCAGTACTTC
v_call: TRBV5-4; d_call: -; j_call: TRBJ2-4; clone_size: -; cdr3_aa: CASSVRTTQNIQYF; cdr3_nt: TGTGCCAGCAGCGTCAGGACTACTCAAAACATTCAGTACTTC
v_call: TRBV11-2; d_call: -; j_call: TRBJ2-7; clone_size: -; cdr3_aa: CASSWRYEQYF; cdr3_nt: TGTGCCAGCAGCTGGAGATACGAGCAGTACTTC
v_call: TRBV4-1; d_call: TRBD1; j_call: TRBJ2-7; clone_size: -; cdr3_aa: CASSRLTGLSYEQYF; cdr3_nt: TGCGCCAGCAGCCGATTGACAGGGCTCTCCTACGAGCAGTACTTC
v_call: TRBV9; d_call: TRBD2; j_call: TRBJ2-1; clone_size: -; cdr3_aa: CASSDPSGLAQDEQFF; cdr3_nt: TGTGCCAGCAGCGACCCCTCAGGACTAGCGCAGGATGAGCAGTTCTTC
v_call: TRBV9; d_call: -; j_call: TRBJ1-6; clone_size: -; cdr3_aa: CASSVASDSPLHF; cdr3_nt: TGTGCCAGCAGCGTAGCTAGCGATTCACCCCTCCACTTT
v_call: TRBV27; d_call: TRBD2; j_call: TRBJ2-3; clone_size: -; cdr3_aa: CAITPPDGGYTDTQYF; cdr3_nt: TGTGCCATCACCCCCCCTGACGGGGGGTACACAGATACGCAGTATTTT
v_call: TRBV3-1/TRBV3-2; d_call: -; j_call: TRBJ1-2; clone_size: few; cdr3_aa: CASRLGQSKGYTF; cdr3_nt: TGTGCCAGCAGATTAGGACAGAGTAAAGGCTACACCTTC
v_call: TRBV5-4; d_call: -; j_call: TRBJ2-5; clone_size: -; cdr3_aa: CASSSAGGMETQYF; cdr3_nt: TGTGCCAGCAGCTCCGCAGGGGGGATGGAGACCCAGTACTTC
v_call: TRBV18; d_call: TRBD1; j_call: TRBJ1-1; clone_size: -; cdr3_aa: CASSPRRGDRGNTEAFF; cdr3_nt: TGTGCCAGCTCACCACGTAGGGGCGACAGGGGGAACACTGAAGCTTTCTTT
v_call: TRBV11-2; d_call: -; j_call: TRBJ2-1; clone_size: -; cdr3_aa: CASSKEGTPYNEQFF; cdr3_nt: TGTGCCAGCAGCAAGGAGGGGACGCCTTACAATGAGCAGTTCTTC
v_call: TRBV5-1; d_call: -; j_call: TRBJ2-2; clone_size: -; cdr3_aa: CASSSGGDSTNTGELFF; cdr3_nt: TGCGCCAGCAGCTCCGGCGGGGACAGCACGAACACCGGGGAGCTGTTTTTT
v_call: TRBV5-6; d_call: TRBD2; j_call: TRBJ2-3; clone_size: -; cdr3_aa: CASSLGSGRPTDTQYF; cdr3_nt: TGTGCCAGCAGCTTGGGTAGCGGGAGGCCCACAGATACGCAGTATTTT
v_call: TRBV5-5; d_call: -; j_call: TRBJ1-1; clone_size: -; cdr3_aa: CASSLVQGSMNTEAFF; cdr3_nt: TGTGCCAGCAGCTTGGTACAGGGAAGCATGAACACTGAAGCTTTCTTT
v_call: TRBV6-6; d_call: TRBD1; j_call: TRBJ1-2; clone_size: -; cdr3_aa: CASSLPGQGSYSNYGYTF; cdr3_nt: TGTGCCAGCAGTCTTCCGGGACAGGGGTCTTATTCTAACTATGGCTACACCTTC